The 18 T cell receptor beta chains listed next were all sequenced from one sample in a study of T-cell reconstitution after alpha-beta-depleted transplantation in children. For TCRbeta, the library was prepared with unique molecular identifiers. MiXCR, applied by TCRdb to the PCR reads, yields one record per CDR3 protein. The data show 70,000 or so distinct CDR3 sequences, roughly a tenth seen once. This specimen consisted of PBMCs, obtained before TCRalphabeta/CD19-depleted stem cell transplant. These receptors all stem from a boy aged 5 to 17 with acute myeloid leukemia, due to receive a stem cell transplant.

This clonotype was counted many times. The V and J genes are TRBV10-3 and TRBJ1-1, with D maybe TRBD1 (5 bases). Germline V gives CDR1 ENHRY, CDR2 SYGVKD. The CDR3 sequence is 13 residues long. Deletions cut 7 bases from V and 5 bases from J, with 14 bases between. The CDR3 nucleotides read TGTGCCATCACCAACGGGGCAGGGACTGAAGCTTTCTTT. Translated: CAITNGAGTEAFF.

There are many counts of this clonotype. CDR3 sequence reads: CASSQAVTSLGEQFF. The CDR3 coding sequence is TGCGCCAGCAGCCAAGCGGTGACCTCCCTGGGGGAGCAGTTCTTC. This chain links TRBV4-1 with TRBJ2-1; D is ambiguous. This CDR3 has 15 residues. V lost 1 base to trimming and J lost 10 bases, with 17 bases between them. Germline V gene sequence: CDR1 MGHRA, CDR2 YSYEKL.

In this sample, this clonotype turned up many times. The V gene is TRBV7-2, the J gene TRBJ2-1; the match to TRBD2 covers 9 bases. The germline V gene encodes CDR1 SGHTA and CDR2 FQGNSA. V lost 1 base to trimming and J lost 4 bases; unmatched junction nucleotides: 2. This CDR3 has 15 residues. This CDR3 reads CASSLELAGYNEQFF. For the CDR3, the DNA is TGTGCCAGCAGCTTAGAACTAGCGGGTTACAATGAGCAGTTCTTC. The entire variable domain, with the rest obtained from reference TRBV7-2 and TRBJ2-1, is as follows: GAGVSQSPSNKVTEKGKDVELRCDPISGHTALYWYRQSLGQGLEFLIYFQGNSAPDKSGLPSDRFSAERTGGSVSTLTIQRTQQEDSAVYLCASSLELAGYNEQFFGPGTRLTVL.

This clonotype occurred a few times. The chain carries TRBV18 and TRBJ2-2; TRBD1 is a possible D gene (6 bases). Germline V gene lookup returns CDR1 KGHSH and CDR2 LQKENI. Deletions cut 8 bases from V and 2 bases from J, with 18 bases between. CDR3 length: 16 amino acids. The CDR3 loop reads CASPTPDRTNTGELFF. The DNA of the CDR3 is TGTGCCAGCCCAACCCCCGACAGGACAAACACCGGGGAGCTGTTTTTT. Complete variable domain (other parts from reference TRBV18 and TRBJ2-2): NAGVMQNPRHLVRRRGQEARLRCSPMKGHSHVYWYRQLPEEGLKFMVYLQKENIIDESGMPKERFSAEFPKEGPSILRIQQVVRGDSAAYFCASPTPDRTNTGELFFGEGSRLTVL.

This clonotype appeared many times. The genes are TRBV6-1 and TRBJ2-1; D ambiguous. From germline, CDR1 is MNHNS and CDR2 SASEGT. The CDR3 extends over 14 amino acids. Trimming shortened V by 6 bases and J by 6 bases, and 15 bases separated the two germline ends. CDR3 DNA: TGTGCCAGCAGGAGAACTAAGCCTTTCAATGAGCAGTTCTTC. Translated: CASRRTKPFNEQFF.

The table lists this clonotype with many counts. The V and J genes are TRBV24-1 and TRBJ2-3, with D unclear. The CDR3 is made up of 14 amino acids. Trimming stripped 4 bases from V and 3 bases from J, with 10 bases between. Germline V gene sequence: CDR1 KGHDR, CDR2 SFDVKD. This CDR3 is CATSEIGRTDTQYF. The CDR3 bases are TGTGCCACCAGTGAGATTGGCAGAACAGATACGCAGTATTTT.

At least ten counts were recorded for this clonotype. The chain combines TRBV7-9 with TRBJ1-5, with TRBD1 matching over 7 bases. Trimming removed 5 bases from V and 3 bases from J; junction bases left unmatched: 7. The CDR3 runs 15 residues. Germline V gene lookup returns CDR1 SEHNR and CDR2 FQNEAQ (reference sequence). Written as DNA, the CDR3 is TGTGCCAGCAGCATGACAGGGACATACAATCAGCCCCAGCATTTT. The encoded protein is CASSMTGTYNQPQHF. The whole variable domain, filled in from reference TRBV7-9 and TRBJ1-5, reads DTGVSQNPRHKITKRGQNVTFRCDPISEHNRLYWYRQTLGQGPEFLTYFQNEAQLEKSRLLSDRFSAERPKGSFSTLEIQRTEQGDSAMYLCASSMTGTYNQPQHFGDGTRLSIL.

This clonotype showed up many times. This sequence joins TRBV28 and TRBJ2-7; TRBD2 is a possible D gene (5 bases). The CDR3 contains 14 residues. The germline gives CDR1 MDHEN, CDR2 SYDVKM. The V end lost 3 bases, the J end lost 4 bases, and 13 bases lay between the germline ends. Written as DNA, the CDR3 is TGTGCCAGCAGTTTGTACGGGGTAGGGTACGAGCAGTACTTC. It specifies CASSLYGVGYEQYF.

This clonotype was counted many times. This chain links TRBV24-1 with TRBJ2-1; 10 bases match TRBD2. After removal of 7 bases from V and 3 bases from J, the junction contained 5 bases not matched to a gene. The CDR3 length is 15 residues. Germline CDR1 KGHDR, CDR2 SFDVKD. CDR3 sequence (DNA): TGTGCCACCAGCGCTGCTAGCGGGGGCTACAATGAGCAGTTCTTC. Its translation is CATSAASGGYNEQFF.

This clonotype was found many times. V is TRBV20-1 and J is TRBJ2-3, with 7 bases identical to TRBD2. The junction had 3 bases not matched to a gene; V was cut back by 0 bases and J by 0 bases. Germline V CDR1 and CDR2: DFQATT, SNEGSKA (reference sequence). The CDR3 has 15 amino acids. Written as DNA, the CDR3 is TGCAGTGCTAGAGAGGAGCGGGACAGCACAGATACGCAGTATTTT. This encodes CSAREERDSTDTQYF.

This clonotype was recorded at least ten times. This chain uses TRBV20-1 with TRBJ2-5; 11 bases agree with TRBD2. After removal of 5 bases from V and 3 bases from J, the junction contained 2 bases not matched to a gene. In germline, CDR1 is DFQATT, CDR2 SNEGSKA (reference sequence). This CDR3 contains 13 residues. DNA for the CDR3: TGCAGTGCTCTAGCGGGGGGCAAAGAGACCCAGTACTTC. This sequence encodes CSALAGGKETQYF.

This clonotype occurred many times. The chain links TRBV9 to TRBJ1-5; 7 nucleotides align to TRBD1. Per germline, CDR1 SGDLS and CDR2 YYNGEE. The CDR3 is made up of 14 amino acids. Trimming took 4 bases from V and 6 from J; bases not matched to a gene: 7. The CDR3 reads CASSTGQASQPQHF. The CDR3 nucleotides read TGTGCCAGCAGCACCGGACAGGCTAGTCAGCCCCAGCATTTT.

This clonotype was picked up many times. The V and J genes are TRBV28 and TRBJ2-1; 11 nucleotides match TRBD2. This CDR3 has 14 amino acids. The germline V gene encodes CDR1 MDHEN and CDR2 SYDVKM. V gave up 5 bases and J gave up 6 bases; unmatched junction bases: 3. CDR3 DNA: TGTGCCAGCAGTCGACTAGCGGGGCGCAATGAGCAGTTCTTC. It yields the protein CASSRLAGRNEQFF.

This clonotype was recorded at least ten times. This rearrangement joins TRBV20-1 to TRBJ2-1; 10 nucleotides align to TRBD2. Per germline, CDR1 DFQATT and CDR2 SNEGSKA (reference sequence). The CDR3 is 16 residues long. Unmatched junction bases numbered 10, after V lost 5 bases and J lost 3 bases. CDR3 in amino acids: CSAPSGGKASYNEQFF. The CDR3 nucleotides read TGCAGTGCTCCTAGCGGGGGAAAGGCGAGCTACAATGAGCAGTTCTTC.

At least ten counts were recorded for this clonotype. The chain joins TRBV2 to TRBJ2-7; TRBD1 matches at 8 bases. There are 15 residues in the CDR3. CDR1 and CDR2 from the germline V gene are SNHLY and FYNNEI. The J segment lost 2 bases and the V segment lost 4 bases, leaving 7 bases of the junction unmatched. The CDR3 loop is CASSGTGPSPYEQYF. CDR3 coding DNA: TGTGCCAGCAGTGGGACAGGGCCCTCACCCTACGAGCAGTACTTC.

This clonotype was observed many times. This chain joins TRBV5-1 and TRBJ1-1, with D hard to call. CDR1 is SGHRS and CDR2 is YFSETQ in the germline V gene. The CDR3 is made up of 14 amino acids. The V and J ends lost 4 bases and 2 bases respectively, with 12 bases between them. The CDR3 DNA follows: TGCGCCAGCAGCCCTACCCCGGGCAACACTGAAGCTTTCTTT. Translating it yields CASSPTPGNTEAFF.

At least ten counts were recorded for this clonotype. The chain has TRBV20-1 and TRBJ2-1; D is possibly TRBD1 (5 bases). The CDR3 is made up of 14 amino acids. Deletions cut 5 bases from V and 4 bases from J, with 15 bases between. Germline loops: CDR1 DFQATT, CDR2 SNEGSKA (reference sequence). The CDR3 region is CSAWLGSGYNEQFF. The DNA of the CDR3 is TGCAGTGCTTGGCTAGGCTCAGGGTACAATGAGCAGTTCTTC.

The gene calls are TRBV15 and TRBJ2-1; no clear D. V was pared by 0 bases and J by 1 base, with 7 bases between. Germline V gene data show CDR1 as LNHNV and CDR2 as YYDKDF (reference sequence). The CDR3 consists of 15 residues. CDR3 region: CATSRDMKSYNEQFF. In DNA form, the CDR3 reads TGTGCCACCAGCAGAGATATGAAGTCCTACAATGAGCAGTTCTTC.